The 17 T cell receptor beta chains below were found in one sample sequenced in a study of vaccination effects on CD4 cells after COVID-19. CD4+ T cells specific for antigen were expanded with viral peptide pools by the ViraFEST assay before sequencing. Culture lasted 10 days before CD4+ T cell isolation. None of the vaccinated had previously contracted SARS-CoV-2, and their nucleocapsid antibodies tested negative. Generated by immunoSEQ multiplex PCR, the TCRdb table keeps only in-frame clones and is missing some. The sample carries about 65,000 clones, more than 70% recorded once. No antigens are known for them. Sequenced material: CD4+ T cells from PBMCs cultured with HCoV-NL63 spike peptides, taken before COVID-19 vaccination. These receptors were collected from a human donor who received a COVID-19 vaccine.

This clone is a singleton in its sample. This chain connects TRBV21-1 to TRBJ2-7. TRBV21-1 is described as a pseudogene. CDR3 length: 14 amino acids. In nucleotides, the CDR3 is TGTGCCGAAAAATTGTGGGGAAAAAAATACGAGCAGTACGTC. Protein product: CAEKLWGKKYEQYV.

This chain joins TRBV2 and TRBJ1-5; a weak D match, TRBD1 (5 bases). CDR3 size: 14 residues. Trimming removed 6 bases at V and 7 bases at J, with 16 bases between. Germline CDR1 reads SNHLY; CDR2 reads FYNNEI. The CDR3, as DNA: TGTGCCAGCAGCCGACAGAATAGTAGGCAGCCCCAGCATTTT. Protein product: CASSRQNSRQPQHF.

The chain links TRBV15 to TRBJ2-1; the match to TRBD2 covers 13 bases. Per germline, CDR1 LNHNV and CDR2 YYDKDF (reference sequence). This CDR3 spans 16 amino acids. V lost 5 bases, J lost 4 bases, and 5 bases stayed unmatched. The CDR3 sequence: CATSGGLAGWYNEQFF. CDR3 nucleotides: TGTGCCACCAGCGGGGGACTAGCGGGGTGGTACAATGAGCAGTTCTTC.

This rearrangement joins TRBV15 to TRBJ2-5; D uncertain. From germline, CDR1 is LNHNV and CDR2 YYDKDF (reference sequence). Trimming took 3 bases from V and 3 from J, leaving 11 bases between them. CDR3 length: 14 amino acids. Here the CDR3 reads CATSSRRTEETQYF. In DNA form, the CDR3 reads TGTGCCACCAGCAGTCGTCGGACGGAAGAGACCCAGTACTTC.

The V gene is TRBV7-9, the J gene TRBJ1-5; a weak D match, TRBD1 (5 bases). Germline CDR1 reads SEHNR; CDR2 reads FQNEAQ (reference sequence). The CDR3 has 15 amino acids. V was trimmed by 4 bases and J by 5 bases, leaving 15 bases between them. CDR3 coding DNA: TGTGCCAGCAGCTCGATAGAAGGGGCGGATCAGCCCCAGCATTTT. It codes for CASSSIEGADQPQHF.

V gene TRBV28 combines with J gene TRBJ1-1; 7 nucleotides agree with TRBD1. V trimming: 6 bases; J trimming: 6 bases; junction bases outside the gene matches: 10. The CDR3 sequence is 14 residues long. CDR1 and CDR2 from the germline V gene are MDHEN and SYDVKM. CDR3 sequence: CASRSPPGQPEAFF. The DNA for the CDR3 is TGTGCCAGCAGGTCCCCACCGGGACAGCCTGAAGCTTTCTTT.

This clone was seen only once. The rearrangement uses TRBV28 and TRBJ1-4; D remains ambiguous. From germline, CDR1 is MDHEN and CDR2 SYDVKM. Trimming stripped 2 bases from V and 4 bases from J, with 5 bases between. There are 13 residues in the CDR3. In nucleotides, the CDR3 is TGTGCCAGCAGTTTAATTAATAATGAAAAACTGTTTTTT. It encodes CASSLINNEKLFF.

This clone was observed a single time. The V and J genes are TRBV28 and TRBJ1-2; 8 nucleotides agree with TRBD1. Germline V gene lookup returns CDR1 MDHEN and CDR2 SYDVKM. The CDR3 covers 13 residues. With V trimmed by 7 bases and J by 8 bases, 9 bases remained unmatched. This chain's CDR3 is CASIRQGALGYTF. The DNA of the CDR3 is TGTGCCAGCATCCGCCAGGGGGCTTTGGGCTACACCTTC.

The chain employs TRBV9 and TRBJ2-2; D ambiguous. The CDR3 runs to 15 residues. Trimming left V 0 bases short and J 2 bases short, with 8 bases between. From germline, CDR1 is SGDLS and CDR2 YYNGEE. Here the CDR3 reads CASSVARLNTGELFF. CDR3 nucleotides: TGTGCCAGCAGCGTAGCTCGCCTTAACACCGGGGAGCTGTTTTTT.

Here the CDR3 DNA reads TGCGCCAGCAGCATCTCCACAGGGGAGCTTCGCGCTTTCTTT. It specifies CASSISTGELRAFF. The J gene is TRBJ1-1, the V gene TRBV5-1, with 7 bases fitting TRBD1. Germline V gene data show CDR1 as SGHRS and CDR2 as YFSETQ. This CDR3 is built from 14 residues. V was clipped by 4 bases and J by 11 bases; unmatched bases: 14.

J is TRBJ2-1 and V is TRBV7-2; TRBD1 or TRBD2 may be the D gene (6 bases each). The CDR3 loop spans 17 amino acids. The V and J ends lost 6 bases and 1 base respectively, with 19 bases between them. The V gene's germline CDR1 is SGHTA and CDR2 FQGNSA. In nucleotides, the CDR3 is TGTGCCAGCAGGACTAGACTAGGGCAGGGGTCCTACAATGAGCAGTTCTTC. It translates to CASRTRLGQGSYNEQFF.

V usage is TRBV6-5 and J usage is TRBJ1-5; TRBD1 might be the D (6 bases). CDR3 size: 13 residues. The V and J ends lost 6 bases and 9 bases respectively, with 15 bases between them. Germline values: CDR1 MNHEY, CDR2 SVGAGI. This CDR3 is CASSQLQGLPQHF. In DNA, the CDR3 is TGTGCCAGCAGCCAATTACAGGGACTGCCCCAGCATTTT.

The rearrangement links TRBV21-1 to TRBJ1-5; the table assigns TRBD1, which was not confirmed against the DNA. TRBV21-1 is deemed a pseudogene. The CDR3 has 18 residues. The CDR3 nucleotides read TGTGCCAGCAGCAAAGCGCGGGACAGGGGGAGCGGGGAGCAGCCCCAGCATTTT. Protein sequence: CASSKARDRGSGEQPQHF.

The chain uses TRBV12-5 and TRBJ2-2; no definite D call. With 1 base removed from V and 0 bases from J, the gap between germline ends came to 12 bases. Per the germline V gene, CDR1 is LGHNT and CDR2 is FRNRAP. The CDR3 is made up of 17 amino acids. In nucleotides, the CDR3 is TGTGCTAGTGGTTTGGACGGTGTACAGTCGAACACCGGGGAGCTGTTTTTT. The encoded protein is CASGLDGVQSNTGELFF.

As concerns this clone: This same CDR3 is encoded by further DNA sequences in the sample. As DNA, the CDR3 is TGTGCCACCAGTGATCCTACAGGGAACTATGGCTACACCTTC. Encoded protein: CATSDPTGNYGYTF. This sequence joins TRBV24-1 and TRBJ1-2; the D gene is possibly TRBD1 (6 bases). The V end lost 3 bases, the J end lost 2 bases, and 9 bases lay between the germline ends. The germline V gene encodes CDR1 KGHDR and CDR2 SFDVKD. This CDR3 is built from 14 residues.

The chain links TRBV28 to TRBJ1-3, with no clear D. Germline V gene data show CDR1 as MDHEN and CDR2 as SYDVKM. The V end was cut by 7 bases, the J end by 0 bases, with 13 bases between. This CDR3 is 15 amino acids long. In nucleotides, the CDR3 is TGTGCCAGCACCCTAGGTAGTTTCTCTGGAAACACCATATATTTT. Its translation is CASTLGSFSGNTIYF.

V and J are TRBV19 and TRBJ1-1; unclear D gene. Per germline, CDR1 LNHDA and CDR2 SQIVND (reference sequence). The V and J ends lost 0 bases and 4 bases respectively, with 12 bases between them. This CDR3 has 15 residues. CDR3 DNA: TGTGCCAGTAGTATAGATTCTCTCAAAGGCACTGAAGCTTTCTTT. Protein product: CASSIDSLKGTEAFF.